This T cell receptor (beta chain) emerged from a study of blood T cell repertoires in COVID-19. Study-wide background: COVID-19 samples, acute and convalescent, were from the United States, Italy and Spain. T cells, B-cell-depleted T cells, or PBMCs supplied cDNA or gDNA.

Original processing methods: Amplifying reference gene primers gave estimates of nucleated cell counts. The method was immunoSEQ multiplex PCR; TCRdb's version includes in-frame clones alone and lacks a portion of them. The DNA was the basis for D and trimming; V, J and clone size are from that table. The table lists about 72,000 clones, around 90% of them singletons. The V gene lost 5 bases and the J gene lost 3 bases, with 11 bases spanning the gap. The CDR3 extends over 14 amino acids. The germline V gene encodes CDR1 PRHDT and CDR2 FYEKMQ (reference sequence). The sample was peripheral blood. The TCR sequence derives from a man in his fifties or sixties with acute or convalescent COVID-19. The chain employs TRBV13 and TRBJ1-5; possibly TRBD1 for D (6 bases). The CDR3 DNA reads as TGTGCCAGCAGCCAGGGACACATCAATCAGCCCCAGCATTTT. This codes for CASSQGHINQPQHF.